A single sample gave rise to the 26 T cell receptor beta chains below, sequenced in a study. Clones were read by immunoSEQ multiplex PCR, and TCRdb kept only the in-frame ones, dropping some. The table has 68,000 or so clones, roughly 95% seen once; the top ten hold 4% to 5%. Sequencing was done on a sample of PBMCs. All receptors come from a man between 40 and 49 years old with rheumatoid arthritis.

V gene TRBV2 combines with J gene TRBJ1-6; 8 bases are a match to TRBD1. This CDR3 region has 14 residues. J gave up 11 bases and V 3 bases, and 6 bases lay outside the gene matches. Germline V gives CDR1 SNHLY, CDR2 FYNNEI. In nucleotides, the CDR3 is TGTGCCAGCAGTGAGTGGGGCAGGGGGCCACCCCTCCACTTT. Translating it yields CASSEWGRGPPLHF.

The V gene is TRBV12-3 or TRBV12-4, the J gene TRBJ2-3, with D perhaps matching TRBD1 (5 bases). The CDR3 covers 13 residues. The germline V and J ends were trimmed by 7 bases and 4 bases, with 12 bases remaining between them. CDR3 amino acids: CASIPKGPDTQYF. The CDR3 nucleotides are TGTGCCAGCATTCCGAAGGGGCCAGATACGCAGTATTTT.

The chain links TRBV7-9 to TRBJ2-7; the D gene is possibly TRBD2 (6 bases). Germline V CDR1 and CDR2: SEHNR, FQNEAQ (reference sequence). Trimming cost V 5 bases and J 0 bases, with 11 bases left between them. The CDR3 covers 14 residues. CDR3 nucleotides: TGTGCCAGCAGCGTAAGCGGGCCCTCCTACGAGCAGTACTTC. Its protein is CASSVSGPSYEQYF.

This clone turned up a few times. This CDR3 is CASRITDTQYF. The CDR3 coding sequence is TGTGCCAGCAGGATAACAGATACGCAGTATTTT. The chain carries TRBV28 and TRBJ2-3; D unclear. Trimming shortened V by 6 bases and J by 3 bases, and 4 bases separated the two germline ends. The CDR3 loop spans 11 amino acids. Germline loops: CDR1 MDHEN, CDR2 SYDVKM. Based on the CDR3 plus reference TRBV28 and TRBJ2-3, the full variable domain is DVKVTQSSRYLVKRTGEKVFLECVQDMDHENMFWYRQDPGLGLRLIYFSYDVKMKEKGDIPEGYSVSREKKERFSLILESASTNQTSMYLCASRITDTQYFGPGTRLTVL.

The chain employs TRBV28 and TRBJ2-7; TRBD1 aligns across 12 bases. V was pared by 10 bases and J by 5 bases, with 6 bases of the junction left unmatched. Germline lookup yields CDR1 MDHEN and CDR2 SYDVKM. This CDR3 has 13 residues. The CDR3 is CATGGQGAHEQYF. The CDR3 region has the DNA TGTGCCACGGGGGGACAGGGGGCCCACGAGCAGTACTTC.

The chain carries TRBV11-2 and TRBJ2-5, with 8 bases that match TRBD2. Trimming removed 3 bases from V and 5 bases from J; junction bases left unmatched: 8. Germline V gives CDR1 SGHAT, CDR2 FQNNGV. The CDR3 spans 15 residues. The CDR3 sequence: CASSFSWGLDETQYF. The CDR3 nucleotides read TGTGCCAGCAGCTTTTCCTGGGGACTAGATGAGACCCAGTACTTC.

The chain uses TRBV29-1 and TRBJ1-1; no clear D gene. The ends were cut back, 0 bases at V and 3 bases at J, with 5 bases in the middle. The CDR3 runs to 12 residues. Germline CDR1 and CDR2: SQVTM and ANQGSEA. The DNA of the CDR3 is TGCAGCGTTGAAGAACAGTACACTGAAGCTTTCTTT. It specifies CSVEEQYTEAFF.

This sequence joins TRBV7-6 and TRBJ2-1; 8 bases are shared with TRBD2. The CDR3 covers 16 residues. V was pared by 2 bases and J by 8 bases, with 11 bases of the junction left unmatched. CDR1 is SGHVS, CDR2 FNYEAQ, per germline. Here the CDR3 reads CASSLRPAGVGDEQFF. For the CDR3, the DNA is TGTGCCAGCAGCTTAAGGCCAGCGGGAGTGGGCGATGAGCAGTTCTTC.

The rearrangement joins TRBV5-8 to TRBJ2-3; D uncertain. The CDR3 totals 15 residues. Trimming left V 5 bases short and J 4 bases short, with 17 bases between. Germline lookup yields CDR1 SGHTS and CDR2 YDEGEE. The CDR3 protein is CASSSPSGGPDTQYF. The CDR3 bases are TGTGCCAGCAGTTCTCCCTCTGGCGGTCCAGATACGCAGTATTTT.

The V and J genes are TRBV5-6 and TRBJ1-2; D gene uncertain. The V end lost 4 bases, the J end lost 4 bases, and 20 bases lay between the germline ends. There are 16 residues in the CDR3. Germline assignment: CDR1 SGHDT and CDR2 YYEEEE. This CDR3 is CASSPPASPDIYGYTF. The CDR3 DNA sequence: TGTGCCAGCAGCCCCCCGGCAAGTCCCGACATCTATGGCTACACCTTC.

The chain couples TRBV13 to TRBJ2-7; tentatively, D is TRBD1 (5 bases). The CDR3 is 17 amino acids. The germline V gene encodes CDR1 PRHDT and CDR2 FYEKMQ (reference sequence). Deletions cut 3 bases from V and 2 bases from J, with 20 bases between. DNA of the CDR3: TGTGCCAGCAGCTTCCGGAATCCAGTCGTGGGGCCCTACGAGCAGTACTTC. Translation: CASSFRNPVVGPYEQYF.

The CDR3 coding sequence is TGCGCCAGCAGCCCCCAGGGAATCTCGAACACTGAAGCTTTCTTT. Translation: CASSPQGISNTEAFF. V gene TRBV5-1 combines with J gene TRBJ1-1; tentative D call: TRBD1 (5 bases). CDR3 length equals 15 residues. V was trimmed by 4 bases and J by 1 base, leaving 14 bases between them. Germline assignment: CDR1 SGHRS and CDR2 YFSETQ.

V is TRBV3-1 (or the pseudogene TRBV3-2) and J is TRBJ2-4; D not resolved. CDR1 and CDR2 (germline): LGHDT, YNNKEL (reference sequence). Trimming left V 1 base short and J 3 bases short, with 16 bases between. The CDR3 loop spans 17 amino acids. The CDR3, as DNA: TGTGCCAGCAGCCAAGGGTTGGGCAGGACGGGCAAAAACATTCAGTACTTC. Encoded protein: CASSQGLGRTGKNIQYF.

The chain employs TRBV18 and TRBJ1-2; no definite D call. Germline V CDR1 and CDR2: KGHSH, LQKENI. The CDR3 is 14 amino acids. V was trimmed by 0 bases and J by 2 bases, leaving 7 bases between them. The CDR3 nucleotides read TGTGCCAGCTCACCACCCACGGGGAACTATGGCTACACCTTC. Translation gives CASSPPTGNYGYTF. Using reference TRBV18 and TRBJ1-2 for the parts outside the CDR3, the full variable domain is NAGVMQNPRHLVRRRGQEARLRCSPMKGHSHVYWYRQLPEEGLKFMVYLQKENIIDESGMPKERFSAEFPKEGPSILRIQQVVRGDSAAYFCASSPPTGNYGYTFGSGTRLTVV.

The rearrangement joins TRBV3-1 (or the pseudogene TRBV3-2) to TRBJ2-5, with 7 bases identical to TRBD1. Germline V gene lookup returns CDR1 LGHDT and CDR2 YNNKEL (reference sequence). CDR3 length: 18 residues. J was trimmed by 0 bases and V by 8 bases; bases with no gene match: 18. The CDR3 spells CASGYTQDRQGHQETQYF. For the CDR3, the DNA is TGTGCCAGCGGCTATACCCAGGACCGACAGGGACACCAAGAGACCCAGTACTTC.

This clone was counted only a few times. V and J are TRBV11-2 and TRBJ1-4; 7 bases agree with TRBD1. The germline V gene has CDR1 SGHAT and CDR2 FQNNGV. The CDR3 length is 13 residues. The trim removed 5 bases at V and 7 bases at J, leaving 4 bases unmatched. Written as DNA, the CDR3 is TGTGCCAGCAGCACCAGGGACAGTGAAAAACTGTTTTTT. It encodes CASSTRDSEKLFF.

The chain has TRBV19 and TRBJ1-5; 10 bases line up with TRBD1. Trimming removed 5 bases from V and 7 bases from J; junction bases left unmatched: 8. Germline-derived CDR1 and CDR2 are LNHDA and SQIVND (reference sequence). The CDR3 contains 15 residues. In nucleotides, the CDR3 is TGTGCCAGTAGTCCTCGACAGGGGGCAGGGCAGCCCCAGCATTTT. It encodes CASSPRQGAGQPQHF.

The rearrangement links TRBV2 to TRBJ2-7, with 7 bases aligning to TRBD2. Per germline, CDR1 SNHLY and CDR2 FYNNEI. After removal of 1 base from V and 11 bases from J, the junction contained 11 bases not matched to a gene. The CDR3 sequence is 14 residues long. The CDR3 is CASSEDLADGEEYF. The DNA for the CDR3 is TGTGCCAGCAGTGAAGACCTAGCGGATGGGGAGGAGTACTTC.

The genes are TRBV6-5 and TRBJ2-6; D gene unclear. The CDR3 loop spans 15 amino acids. Trimming stripped 5 bases from V and 0 bases from J, with 8 bases between. The V gene's germline CDR1 is MNHEY and CDR2 SVGAGI. CDR3 sequence: CASSQHSSGANVLTF. CDR3 DNA: TGTGCCAGCAGTCAACACAGCTCTGGGGCCAACGTCCTGACTTTC.

V is TRBV20-1 and J is TRBJ2-5; the D is unclear. The CDR3 is 13 residues long. Germline lookup yields CDR1 DFQATT and CDR2 SNEGSKA (reference sequence). Trimming pared 6 bases from V and 5 bases from J, leaving 16 bases between. The CDR3 protein is CSASAGMWETQYF. As DNA, the CDR3 is TGCAGTGCCAGTGCCGGTATGTGGGAGACCCAGTACTTC.

The chain employs TRBV6-5 and TRBJ1-4; 7 nucleotides line up with TRBD1. Germline-derived CDR1 and CDR2 are MNHEY and SVGAGI. Losses at the gene ends were 7 bases for V and 6 bases for J; bases not matched to a gene: 11. The CDR3 runs to 15 residues. In nucleotides, the CDR3 is TGTGCCAGCAACATTTTCCGGGACAGTTATGAAAAACTGTTTTTT. Translated, it gives CASNIFRDSYEKLFF.

This chain's CDR3 is CASSSGGARKNTEAFF. Written as DNA, the CDR3 is TGTGCCAGCAGTTCAGGGGGCGCCAGGAAGAACACTGAAGCTTTCTTT. The chain is built from TRBV7-2 and TRBJ1-1; 8 bases map to TRBD1. Trimming removed 6 bases from V and 1 base from J; junction bases left unmatched: 10. CDR3 length: 16 amino acids. CDR1 is SGHTA, CDR2 FQGNSA, per germline.

The V gene is TRBV3-1 (or the pseudogene TRBV3-2), the J gene TRBJ2-7; 12 positions match TRBD1. V gave up 4 bases and J gave up 3 bases; unmatched junction bases: 16. Per the germline V gene, CDR1 is LGHDT and CDR2 is YNNKEL (reference sequence). This CDR3 contains 19 residues. This CDR3 is CASSRQLSGQGARNYEQYF. The CDR3 coding sequence is TGTGCCAGCAGCCGACAACTCTCGGGACAGGGGGCGCGTAACTACGAGCAGTACTTC.

This chain connects TRBV19 to TRBJ1-2; the D gene is possibly TRBD1 (5 bases). V was cut by 5 bases and J by 4 bases, with 20 bases left in between. CDR1 and CDR2 (germline): LNHDA, SQIVND (reference sequence). The CDR3 extends over 16 amino acids. The CDR3: CASSQSAGGRGYGYTF. The CDR3 region has the DNA TGTGCCAGTAGTCAAAGCGCGGGCGGGAGGGGCTATGGCTACACCTTC.

This clone was observed a single time. This sequence joins TRBV7-6 and TRBJ2-7; 7 nucleotides match TRBD1. This CDR3 contains 14 residues. J lost 4 bases, V lost 1 base, and 4 bases had no gene match. CDR1 is SGHVS, CDR2 FNYEAQ, per germline. CDR3 DNA: TGTGCCAGCAGCTTAGAAGGGACAGCTTACGAGCAGTACTTC. It translates to CASSLEGTAYEQYF.

The chain combines TRBV10-3 with TRBJ2-7; 13 bases are a match to TRBD2. With V trimmed by 6 bases and J by 2 bases, 4 bases remained unmatched. CDR1 and CDR2 from the germline V gene are ENHRY and SYGVKD. This CDR3 has 15 amino acids. The CDR3 reads CAIRRLAGGPYEQYF. As DNA, the CDR3 is TGTGCCATCAGGAGACTAGCGGGAGGTCCCTACGAGCAGTACTTC.